Listed below are T cell receptor beta chains from one sample, sequenced in a study of blood T cells in healthy people across ages. TCRdb redid the calling of the 5' RACE reads with MiXCR, one entry per CDR3 protein. The sample lists some 1.6 million distinct CDR3 sequences, about 32% occurring once. The specimen was blood. The receptors were gathered from a woman aged 30 to 39 in good health. Each CDR3 is given with its conserved first and last residue. D genes are given only for firm matches. Only some rows state a clone size, as once, few, many or a class for expanded clones.

CDR3 protein: CSASGQSNSPLHF
CDR3 DNA: TGCAGTGCTAGTGGGCAGAGTAATTCACCCCTCCACTTT
clone size: -
J gene: TRBJ1-6
D gene: -
V gene: TRBV20-1

CDR3 protein: CSAPTSTGTRSAVGEQYF
CDR3 DNA: TGCAGTGCGCCTACGTCTACCGGGACTAGGAGCGCGGTAGGCGAGCAGTACTTC
clone size: -
J gene: TRBJ2-7
D gene: TRBD2
V gene: TRBV20-1

CDR3 protein: CAIGGQGFTYEQYF
CDR3 DNA: TGTGCCATCGGGGGACAGGGGTTCACCTACGAGCAGTACTTC
clone size: -
J gene: TRBJ2-7
D gene: TRBD1
V gene: TRBV10-3

CDR3 protein: CASSHLTGGRSNEKLFF
CDR3 DNA: TGTGCCAGCAGCCACTTAACAGGGGGCCGTTCTAATGAAAAACTGTTTTTT
clone size: -
J gene: TRBJ1-4
D gene: TRBD1
V gene: TRBV3-1

CDR3 protein: CATSGYLAGVDEQFF
CDR3 DNA: TGTGCCACCAGTGGCTATCTAGCGGGAGTAGATGAGCAGTTCTTC
clone size: few
J gene: TRBJ2-1
D gene: TRBD2
V gene: TRBV24-1

CDR3 protein: CASSDSTRSAQYF
CDR3 DNA: TGTGCCAGCAGTGACTCGACTAGATCTGCGCAGTATTTT
clone size: many
J gene: TRBJ2-3
D gene: -
V gene: TRBV6-4

CDR3 protein: CASSHVSSANYGYTF
CDR3 DNA: TGTGCCAGCAGCCACGTCAGCTCGGCTAACTATGGCTACACCTTC
clone size: -
J gene: TRBJ1-2
D gene: -
V gene: TRBV5-6

CDR3 protein: CASSLVRTSVVRDTQYF
CDR3 DNA: TGTGCCAGCAGCTTAGTGAGGACTAGCGTGGTTCGAGATACGCAGTATTTT
clone size: once
J gene: TRBJ2-3
D gene: TRBD2
V gene: TRBV7-2

CDR3 protein: CASSLRQGGHNEQFF
CDR3 DNA: TGTGCCAGCAGTTTAAGACAGGGGGGTCACAATGAGCAGTTCTTC
clone size: few
J gene: TRBJ2-1
D gene: TRBD1
V gene: TRBV28

CDR3 protein: CASKKSGGLSYEQYF
CDR3 DNA: TGTGCCAGTAAAAAGAGCGGGGGCCTCTCCTACGAGCAGTACTTC
clone size: -
J gene: TRBJ2-7
D gene: TRBD2
V gene: TRBV27

CDR3 protein: CASSEYRATNEKLFF
CDR3 DNA: TGTGCCAGCAGTGAATATAGAGCAACTAATGAAAAACTGTTTTTT
clone size: -
J gene: TRBJ1-4
D gene: -
V gene: TRBV25-1

CDR3 protein: CSVDLLRTAFF
CDR3 DNA: TGCAGCGTTGATCTCCTTCGCACGGCTTTCTTT
clone size: -
J gene: TRBJ1-1
D gene: -
V gene: TRBV29-1

CDR3 protein: CASSSAGGELNEQFF
CDR3 DNA: TGTGCCAGCAGTTCAGCGGGGGGGGAGTTAAATGAGCAGTTCTTC
clone size: -
J gene: TRBJ2-1
D gene: TRBD2
V gene: TRBV7-9

CDR3 protein: CASSVGGEQYF
CDR3 DNA: TGTGCCAGCAGCGTAGGCGGCGAGCAGTACTTC
clone size: many
J gene: TRBJ2-7
D gene: -
V gene: TRBV9

CDR3 protein: CASSHGQSDYGYTF
CDR3 DNA: TGTGCCAGCAGCCACGGACAGTCTGACTATGGCTACACCTTC
clone size: -
J gene: TRBJ1-2
D gene: -
V gene: TRBV7-9

CDR3 protein: CASSPAGLAGVEQFF
CDR3 DNA: TGTGCCAGCAGTCCTGCCGGGCTAGCGGGAGTTGAGCAGTTCTTC
clone size: few
J gene: TRBJ2-1
D gene: TRBD2
V gene: TRBV12-3/TRBV12-4